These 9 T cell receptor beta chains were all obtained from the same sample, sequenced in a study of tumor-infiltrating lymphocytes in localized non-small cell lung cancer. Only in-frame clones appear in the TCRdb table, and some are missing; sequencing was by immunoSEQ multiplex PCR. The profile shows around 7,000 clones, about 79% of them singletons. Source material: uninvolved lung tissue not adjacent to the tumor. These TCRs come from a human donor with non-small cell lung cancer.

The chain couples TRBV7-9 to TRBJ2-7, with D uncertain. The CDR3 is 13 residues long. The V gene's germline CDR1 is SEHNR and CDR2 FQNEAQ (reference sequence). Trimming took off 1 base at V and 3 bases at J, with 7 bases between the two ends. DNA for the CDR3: TGTGCCAGCAGCTTAGGGGGTGGCTACGAGCAGTACTTC. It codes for CASSLGGGYEQYF.

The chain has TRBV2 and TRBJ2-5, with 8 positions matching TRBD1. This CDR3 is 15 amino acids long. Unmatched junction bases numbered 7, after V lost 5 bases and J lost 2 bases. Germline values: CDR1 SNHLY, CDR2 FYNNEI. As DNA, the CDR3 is TGTGCCAGCAGTCGCGACAGGGGTCTACAAGAGACCCAGTACTTC. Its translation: CASSRDRGLQETQYF.

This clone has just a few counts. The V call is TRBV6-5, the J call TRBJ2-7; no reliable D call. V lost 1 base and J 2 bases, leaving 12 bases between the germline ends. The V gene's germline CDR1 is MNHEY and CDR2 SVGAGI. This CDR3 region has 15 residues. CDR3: CASSYFGISPYEQYF. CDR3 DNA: TGTGCCAGCAGTTACTTTGGCATATCTCCCTACGAGCAGTACTTC.

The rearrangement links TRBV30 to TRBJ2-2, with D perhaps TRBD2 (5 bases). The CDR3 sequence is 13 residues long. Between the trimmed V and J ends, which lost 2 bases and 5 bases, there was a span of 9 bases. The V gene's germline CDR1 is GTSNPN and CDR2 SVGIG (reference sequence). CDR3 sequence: CAWSLTSTGELFF. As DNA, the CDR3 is TGTGCCTGGAGTCTTACTAGTACCGGGGAGCTGTTTTTT. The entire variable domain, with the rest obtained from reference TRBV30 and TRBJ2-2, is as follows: SQTIHQWPATLVQPVGSPLSLECTVEGTSNPNLYWYRQAAGRGLQLLFYSVGIGQISSEVPQNLSASRPQDRQFILSSKKLLLSDSGFYLCAWSLTSTGELFFGEGSRLTVL.

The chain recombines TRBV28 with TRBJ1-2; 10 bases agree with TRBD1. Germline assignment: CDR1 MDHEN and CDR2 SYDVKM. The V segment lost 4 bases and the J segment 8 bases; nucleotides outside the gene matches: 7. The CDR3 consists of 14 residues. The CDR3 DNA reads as TGTGCCAGCAGTTATGGGACAGGGGTGAGGGGCTACACCTTC. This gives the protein CASSYGTGVRGYTF.

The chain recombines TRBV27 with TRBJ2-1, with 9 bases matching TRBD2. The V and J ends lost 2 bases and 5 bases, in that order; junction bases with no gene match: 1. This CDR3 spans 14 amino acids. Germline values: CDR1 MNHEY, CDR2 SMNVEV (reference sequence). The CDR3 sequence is CASSLLAGHNEQFF. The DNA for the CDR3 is TGTGCCAGCAGTTTACTAGCGGGACACAATGAGCAGTTCTTC.

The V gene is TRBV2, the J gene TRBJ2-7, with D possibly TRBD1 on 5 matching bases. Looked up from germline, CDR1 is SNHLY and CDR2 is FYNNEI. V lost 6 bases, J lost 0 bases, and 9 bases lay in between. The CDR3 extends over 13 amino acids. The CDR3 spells CASRQDGSYEQYF. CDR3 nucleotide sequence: TGTGCCAGCAGACAGGACGGCTCCTACGAGCAGTACTTC.

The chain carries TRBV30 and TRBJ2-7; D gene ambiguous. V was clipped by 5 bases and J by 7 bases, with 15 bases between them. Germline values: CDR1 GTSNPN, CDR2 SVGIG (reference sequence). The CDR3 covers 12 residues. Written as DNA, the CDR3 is TGTGCCTGGGAAGACAAGTTCTTTGAGCAGTACTTC. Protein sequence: CAWEDKFFEQYF.

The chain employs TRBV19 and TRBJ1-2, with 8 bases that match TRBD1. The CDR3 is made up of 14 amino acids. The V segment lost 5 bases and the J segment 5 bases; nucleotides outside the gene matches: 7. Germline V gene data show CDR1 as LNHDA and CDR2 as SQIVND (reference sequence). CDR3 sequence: CASSSRTGSYGYTF. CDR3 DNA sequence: TGTGCCAGTAGTTCCAGGACAGGGTCATATGGCTACACCTTC. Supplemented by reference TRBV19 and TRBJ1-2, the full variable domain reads DGGITQSPKYLFRKEGQNVTLSCEQNLNHDAMYWYRQDPGQGLRLIYYSQIVNDFQKGDIAEGYSVSREKKESFPLTVTSAQKNPTAFYLCASSSRTGSYGYTFGSGTRLTVV.